The rows below give T cell receptor beta chains drawn from one sample of a study of technical replicates of blood from a handful of donors. This table comes from immunoSEQ multiplex PCR, and its TCRdb copy is limited to in-frame clones, with some not included. This sample carries under 90,000 clones, roughly 93% of them seen once, and the ten largest clones take less than 0.3%. The sequenced sample was T cells isolated from PBMCs. These receptors came from a human donor in good health. CDR3s include the opening cysteine and the closing phenylalanine or tryptophan. A D gene is named only where the DNA matches it firmly. Size is stated for part of the rows, as once, few or many counts, or as a class when the clone is expanded.

d_call j_call clone_size v_call cdr3_aa cdr3_nt
NA TRBJ1-5 NA TRBV6-1 CASSVDSTNQPQHF TGTGCCAGCAGTGTAGACAGCACCAATCAGCCCCAGCATTTT
NA TRBJ1-2 NA TRBV27 CASSFREGVGDGYTF TGTGCCAGCAGTTTTCGGGAGGGGGTAGGTGATGGCTACACCTTC
TRBD2 TRBJ2-1 once TRBV27 CASSLGTSGRNEQFF TGTGCCAGCAGTTTAGGGACTAGCGGGAGAAATGAGCAGTTCTTC
TRBD1 TRBJ1-3 NA TRBV18 CASSSQDRGSGNTIYF TGTGCCAGCTCAAGTCAGGACAGGGGCTCTGGAAACACCATATATTTT
NA TRBJ2-7 NA TRBV7-2 CASTQTGRSYEQYF TGTGCCAGCACCCAGACAGGGAGGTCCTACGAGCAGTACTTC
TRBD2 TRBJ2-1 NA TRBV11-2 CASSLRTSGGGYNEQFF TGTGCCAGCAGCCTAAGGACTAGCGGGGGCGGATACAATGAGCAGTTCTTC
TRBD1 TRBJ1-3 NA TRBV6-5 CASSQGQFNTIYF TGTGCCAGCAGCCAGGGACAGTTTAACACCATATATTTT
TRBD1 TRBJ2-7 NA TRBV4-1 CASSQVLVQYKRQGAYEQYF TGCGCCAGCAGCCAAGTTCTTGTGCAATACAAGAGACAGGGCGCCTACGAGCAGTACTTC
TRBD2 TRBJ2-1 once TRBV9 CASRPSLAGGSDEQFF TGTGCCAGCAGACCGAGTCTAGCGGGGGGCTCGGATGAGCAGTTCTTC
TRBD1 TRBJ1-1 NA TRBV5-1 CASSPRPGQGLGSNTEAFF TGCGCCAGCAGCCCAAGGCCGGGACAGGGTTTGGGATCGAACACTGAAGCTTTCTTT
NA TRBJ2-3 NA TRBV19 CASRPTGVGPLSAQYF TGTGCCAGTAGGCCCACGGGGGTTGGGCCCCTCTCTGCGCAGTATTTT
TRBD2 TRBJ2-5 NA TRBV15 CATSRPSGGTKETQYF TGTGCCACCAGCAGACCTAGCGGGGGGACGAAAGAGACCCAGTACTTC
NA TRBJ2-7 NA TRBV11-1 CASSSIDRRTSYEQYF TGTGCCAGCAGCTCAATAGACAGGAGGACCTCCTACGAGCAGTACTTC
NA TRBJ2-5 few TRBV6-6 CASSLLEYQETQYF TGTGCCAGCAGTTTGTTGGAGTACCAAGAGACCCAGTACTTC
TRBD1 TRBJ1-1 NA TRBV5-1 CASSAGQGVTEAFF TGCGCCAGCAGCGCGGGACAGGGAGTCACTGAAGCTTTCTTT
NA TRBJ1-2 NA TRBV4-2 CASSQEVQGNGYTF TGTGCCAGCAGCCAAGAAGTTCAGGGAAATGGCTACACCTTC
NA TRBJ1-3 NA TRBV9 CASAPEGLSGNTIYF TGTGCCAGCGCCCCCGAGGGCCTCTCTGGAAACACCATATATTTT
NA TRBJ1-3 NA TRBV5-4 CASSLQGLKGGNTIYF TGTGCCAGCAGCTTGCAGGGACTGAAAGGAGGAAACACCATATATTTT
NA TRBJ1-2 NA TRBV19 CASSGGGEFYYGYTF TGTGCCAGTAGTGGAGGGGGGGAGTTTTACTATGGCTACACCTTC
NA TRBJ2-1 NA TRBV6-5 CASSYSNPGEQFF TGTGCCAGCAGTTACTCGAACCCGGGTGAGCAGTTCTTC
TRBD2 TRBJ2-1 NA TRBV19 CATALAGGNEQFF TGTGCCACCGCACTAGCGGGGGGTAATGAGCAGTTCTTC
NA TRBJ2-3 NA TRBV28 CASSQLHDTQYF TGTGCCAGCAGTCAACTACATGATACGCAGTATTTT
NA TRBJ1-1 NA TRBV5-1 CASSSGGPNTEAFF TGCGCCAGCAGCAGCGGGGGACCTAACACTGAAGCTTTCTTT
NA TRBJ2-5 NA TRBV7-2 CASSLVVGGYQETQYF TGTGCCAGCAGCTTAGTCGTCGGAGGGTACCAAGAGACCCAGTACTTC
NA TRBJ1-5 NA TRBV7-8 CASSVQGSRSNQPQHF TGTGCCAGCAGCGTACAGGGATCGCGTAGCAATCAGCCCCAGCATTTT
NA TRBJ2-3 NA TRBV7-9 CASSFGRMIPDTQYF TGTGCCAGCAGCTTTGGCAGGATGATCCCAGATACGCAGTATTTT
NA TRBJ1-1 NA TRBV5-1 CASSLEPGNTEAFF TGCGCCAGCAGCTTGGAACCAGGGAACACTGAAGCTTTCTTT
TRBD1 TRBJ2-2 NA TRBV5-8 CASSISGQTTGELFF TGTGCCAGCAGCATCTCGGGACAGACCACCGGGGAGCTGTTTTTT
NA TRBJ2-7 NA TRBV28 CASSLGRGTEQYF TGTGCCAGCAGTTTGGGCAGGGGAACCGAGCAGTACTTC
NA TRBJ2-2 NA TRBV9 CASTRGGTGELFF TGTGCCAGCACCAGAGGAGGAACCGGGGAGCTGTTTTTT
NA TRBJ1-2 NA TRBV2 CASSDQANYGYTF TGTGCCAGCAGTGACCAGGCTAACTATGGCTACACCTTC
TRBD1 TRBJ1-5 NA TRBV11-2 CASSSRGQDGGQPQHF TGTGCCAGCAGCTCCCGCGGACAGGACGGCGGCCAGCCCCAGCATTTT
NA TRBJ1-1 NA TRBV7-6 CASSPLGGKNTEAFF TGTGCCAGCAGCCCCCTGGGGGGAAAGAACACTGAAGCTTTCTTT
NA TRBJ2-1 NA TRBV12-2 CASRLLGLAGYNEQFF TGTGCAAGTCGCCTTCTCGGACTAGCGGGGTACAATGAGCAGTTCTTC
NA TRBJ1-1 NA TRBV2 CASRYTGSWDTEAFF TGTGCCAGCAGATATACCGGGTCGTGGGACACTGAAGCTTTCTTT
NA TRBJ2-7 NA TRBV29-1 CSVDLDPYEQYF TGCAGCGTTGATCTAGACCCGTACGAGCAGTACTTC
NA TRBJ2-7 NA TRBV25-1 CASSVEREIYEQYF TGTGCCAGCAGCGTTGAGAGGGAGATCTACGAGCAGTACTTC
NA TRBJ2-7 NA TRBV11-1 CASSLAGRSYEQYF TGTGCCAGCAGCTTAGCGGGGCGGTCCTACGAGCAGTACTTC
NA TRBJ1-3 NA TRBV11-2 CASSSSGGPGNTIYF TGTGCCAGCAGCTCCTCCGGGGGGCCTGGAAACACCATATATTTT
TRBD1 TRBJ1-2 NA TRBV29-1 CSVEQTGAYGYTF TGCAGCGTTGAACAAACAGGGGCCTATGGCTACACCTTC
TRBD1 TRBJ2-7 NA TRBV28 CASSLVDRGNFYEQYF TGTGCCAGCAGTTTGGTAGACAGGGGCAATTTCTACGAGCAGTACTTC
NA TRBJ1-4 NA TRBV9 CASSPPNPGKLFF TGTGCCAGCAGCCCCCCGAATCCGGGAAAACTGTTTTTT
NA TRBJ2-1 NA TRBV6-1 CASSGLEVGEQFF TGTGCCAGCAGTGGGCTGGAGGTGGGTGAGCAGTTCTTC
NA TRBJ2-5 NA TRBV27 CASSSPGGGQETQYF TGTGCCAGCAGTTCCCCGGGCGGAGGCCAAGAGACCCAGTACTTC
NA TRBJ1-5 NA TRBV28 CASRAGGPALRPQHF TGTGCCAGCAGGGCGGGGGGCCCTGCCCTCCGGCCCCAGCATTTT
NA TRBJ2-1 once TRBV6-1 CASSEEPFTVWDEQFF TGTGCCAGCAGTGAAGAGCCCTTCACAGTGTGGGATGAGCAGTTCTTC
TRBD1 TRBJ1-1 NA TRBV29-1 CSVKTGASTEAFF TGCAGCGTGAAGACAGGGGCGAGCACTGAAGCTTTCTTT
NA TRBJ2-1 NA TRBV5-4 CASSLRGGRSINEQFF TGTGCCAGCAGCTTAAGGGGGGGAAGGAGCATAAATGAGCAGTTCTTC
NA TRBJ2-1 NA TRBV5-1 CASSHRDNEQFF TGCGCCAGCAGCCACCGCGACAATGAGCAGTTCTTC
NA TRBJ1-1 NA TRBV11-3 CASSPWSGVGTEAFF TGTGCCAGCAGCCCATGGTCCGGGGTTGGCACTGAAGCTTTCTTT
NA TRBJ1-5 once TRBV27 CASSPGGLTQHF TGTGCCAGCAGTCCCGGCGGTTTAACCCAGCATTTT
NA TRBJ2-7 NA TRBV28 CASSSRQGLYEQYF TGTGCCAGCAGTTCTCGACAGGGACTTTACGAGCAGTACTTC
TRBD2 TRBJ2-5 NA TRBV29-1 CSVAIGGGETQYF TGCAGCGTTGCGATCGGGGGAGGGGAGACCCAGTACTTC
TRBD2 TRBJ2-1 NA TRBV5-8 CASTPTSGRYGNEQFF TGTGCCAGTACACCGACTAGCGGGAGGTACGGGAATGAGCAGTTCTTC
NA TRBJ1-1 NA TRBV5-1 CASSPQEGRMNTEAFF TGCGCCAGCAGCCCCCAGGAGGGGAGAATGAACACTGAAGCTTTCTTT